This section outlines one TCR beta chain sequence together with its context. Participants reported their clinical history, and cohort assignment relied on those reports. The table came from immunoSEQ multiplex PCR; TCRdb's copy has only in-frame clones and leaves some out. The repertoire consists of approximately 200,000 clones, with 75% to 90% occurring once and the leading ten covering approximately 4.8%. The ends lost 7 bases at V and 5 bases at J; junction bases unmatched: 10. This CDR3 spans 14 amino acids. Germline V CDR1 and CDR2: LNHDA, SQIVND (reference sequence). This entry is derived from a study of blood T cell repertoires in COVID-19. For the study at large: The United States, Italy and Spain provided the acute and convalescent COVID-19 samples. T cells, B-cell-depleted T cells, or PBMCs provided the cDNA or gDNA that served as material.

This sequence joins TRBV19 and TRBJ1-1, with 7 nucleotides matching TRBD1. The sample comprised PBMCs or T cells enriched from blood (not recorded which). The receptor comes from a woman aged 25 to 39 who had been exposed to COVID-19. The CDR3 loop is CASTLPGQMTEAFF. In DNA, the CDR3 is TGTGCCAGTACGCTACCGGGACAGATGACTGAAGCTTTCTTT.